A selection of T cell receptor beta chains follows, all from one sample in a study of T cell changes during pregnancy in multiple sclerosis. TCRdb's table, derived via immunoSEQ multiplex PCR, lists solely in-frame clones and lacks some. There are 60,000 or so clones in the sample; roughly nine tenths occur only once, and around 2.3% lies in the top ten. The source material was peripheral blood, sampled in the first trimester of pregnancy. These receptors came from a female donor with multiple sclerosis, enrolled in a pregnancy study. CDR3s include the opening cysteine and the closing phenylalanine or tryptophan. D genes are given only for firm matches. Clone size, where shown, is once, few, many, or a class for clones that have expanded.

j_gene,abundance,v_gene,d_gene,CDR3aa,CDR3nt
TRBJ1-1,NA,TRBV29-1,NA,CSVYSNTEAFF,TGCAGCGTTTACAGTAACACTGAAGCTTTCTTT
TRBJ1-2,NA,TRBV6-5,TRBD1,CASSSGGGGFGYTF,TGTGCCAGCAGTTCAGGAGGGGGCGGTTTTGGCTACACCTTC
TRBJ1-1,NA,TRBV4-3,TRBD1,CASSLQTGSTEAFF,TGCGCCAGCAGCTTACAGACAGGGAGCACTGAAGCTTTCTTT
TRBJ2-7,NA,TRBV18,TRBD2,CASSPPGLAIYEQYF,TGTGCCAGCTCACCACCGGGACTAGCTATATACGAGCAGTACTTC
TRBJ1-2,NA,TRBV2,TRBD1,CASSSLRPGGNYGYTF,TGTGCCAGCAGTTCTCTGCGCCCAGGGGGCAATTATGGCTACACCTTC
TRBJ2-5,NA,TRBV7-2,TRBD2,CASSLAPLSLGLATRQETQYF,TGTGCCAGCAGCTTAGCGCCCCTCTCCCTGGGACTAGCGACTAGACAGGAGACCCAGTACTTC
TRBJ2-5,NA,TRBV9,NA,CASSVGMGSLSETQYF,TGTGCCAGCAGCGTAGGCATGGGTAGCCTCTCAGAGACCCAGTACTTC
TRBJ2-6,medium-sized,TRBV4-2,NA,CASSQDLGSGANVLTF,TGTGCCAGCAGCCAAGATCTCGGGAGCGGGGCCAACGTCCTGACTTTC
TRBJ2-3,NA,TRBV5-1,TRBD2,CASSPGLAGGTDTQYF,TGCGCCAGCAGCCCCGGACTAGCGGGAGGCACAGATACGCAGTATTTT
TRBJ1-2,NA,TRBV6-1,TRBD1,CASRTGTGNGYTF,TGTGCCAGCAGGACCGGGACAGGGAATGGCTACACCTTC
TRBJ1-1,NA,TRBV7-3,NA,CASSLTPWRHMNTEAFF,TGTGCCAGCAGCTTAACGCCGTGGCGGCACATGAACACTGAAGCTTTCTTT
TRBJ2-5,NA,TRBV5-1,TRBD2,CASSLMGLAGGGETQYF,TGCGCCAGCAGCTTGATGGGACTAGCGGGAGGGGGGGAGACCCAGTACTTC
TRBJ1-4,NA,TRBV5-1,NA,CASSSPEFEKLFF,TGCGCCAGCAGCTCTCCGGAGTTTGAAAAACTGTTTTTT
TRBJ1-5,NA,TRBV4-2,TRBD1,CASSPTGGSNQPQHF,TGTGCCAGCAGCCCGACAGGGGGCAGCAATCAGCCCCAGCATTTT
TRBJ2-6,once,TRBV9,TRBD2,CASSVAIAGSSGANVLTF,TGTGCCAGCAGCGTAGCTATAGCGGGGTCATCTGGGGCCAACGTCCTGACTTTC
TRBJ1-1,NA,TRBV7-9,NA,CASSPMTGNTEAFF,TGTGCCAGCAGCCCCATGACAGGGAACACTGAAGCTTTCTTT
TRBJ2-7,NA,TRBV7-9,NA,CASSLITVAYEQYF,TGTGCCAGCAGCTTAATCACAGTAGCCTACGAGCAGTACTTC
TRBJ2-3,once,TRBV7-2,TRBD2,CASSSRLAGGTDTQYF,TGTGCCAGCAGCTCCAGACTAGCGGGGGGGACAGATACGCAGTATTTT
TRBJ2-7,NA,TRBV28,TRBD1,CASSLVGQGSYEQYF,TGTGCCAGCAGTTTAGTGGGACAGGGCTCCTACGAGCAGTACTTC
TRBJ2-3,once,TRBV30,TRBD1,CAWSQGRGNTDTQYF,TGTGCCTGGAGTCAGGGCAGGGGGAACACAGATACGCAGTATTTT
TRBJ2-3,NA,TRBV6-4,NA,CASSDSPTDTQYF,TGTGCCAGCTCGGACAGCCCCACAGATACGCAGTATTTT
TRBJ2-3,NA,TRBV29-1,TRBD2,CSVGGTSGRDTQYF,TGCAGCGTTGGCGGGACTAGCGGGAGAGATACGCAGTATTTT
TRBJ2-7,NA,TRBV7-6,NA,CASSLAPVTDYEQYF,TGTGCCAGCAGCTTAGCTCCGGTGACAGACTACGAGCAGTACTTC
TRBJ1-5,NA,TRBV5-1,NA,CASSLEEGRQPQHF,TGCGCCAGCAGCTTGGAGGAGGGGAGACAGCCCCAGCATTTT
TRBJ2-5,NA,TRBV30,NA,CAWSHNGVFETQYF,TGTGCCTGGAGCCATAACGGGGTTTTTGAGACCCAGTACTTC
TRBJ2-4,once,TRBV7-9,TRBD1,CASSFAGTGENIQYF,TGTGCCAGCAGCTTCGCGGGGACAGGGGAAAACATTCAGTACTTC
TRBJ1-1,NA,TRBV29-1,NA,CSVEDAGGPNTEAFF,TGCAGCGTTGAAGACGCGGGGGGCCCGAACACTGAAGCTTTCTTT
TRBJ2-5,NA,TRBV4-2,NA,CASSQDRGQQETQYF,TGTGCCAGCAGCCAAGATCGGGGACAACAAGAGACCCAGTACTTC
TRBJ1-1,NA,TRBV11-2,NA,CASSLALVHMNTEAFF,TGTGCCAGCAGCTTAGCGTTGGTTCACATGAACACTGAAGCTTTCTTT
TRBJ1-5,medium-sized,TRBV7-9,NA,CASSRDISNQPQHF,TGTGCCAGCAGTCGGGACATCAGCAATCAGCCCCAGCATTTT
TRBJ1-1,NA,TRBV5-6,NA,CASSLAVNTEAFF,TGTGCCAGCAGCTTGGCTGTGAACACTGAAGCTTTCTTT
TRBJ1-5,NA,TRBV30,NA,CALSGGDAQPQHF,TGTGCCTTGAGTGGGGGGGATGCTCAGCCCCAGCATTTT
TRBJ1-3,NA,TRBV7-6,NA,CASSPTGPGNTIYF,TGTGCCAGCAGCCCTACAGGGCCTGGAAACACCATATATTTT
TRBJ1-3,NA,TRBV7-2,TRBD1,CASSARQGAGNTIYF,TGTGCCAGCAGTGCCAGACAGGGGGCGGGAAACACCATATATTTT
TRBJ2-7,NA,TRBV7-2,NA,CASSLGGTREFGHEQYF,TGTGCCAGCAGCTTAGGGGGAACTCGGGAGTTCGGGCACGAGCAGTACTTC
TRBJ2-7,NA,TRBV29-1,NA,CSVLRAYEQYF,TGCAGCGTCCTGAGAGCCTACGAGCAGTACTTC
TRBJ2-5,NA,TRBV5-8,TRBD2,CASSTFGGMETQYF,TGTGCCAGCAGCACCTTCGGGGGGATGGAGACCCAGTACTTC
TRBJ1-5,NA,TRBV7-2,NA,CASSYRPGNQPQHF,TGTGCCAGCAGCTACAGACCGGGGAATCAGCCCCAGCATTTT
TRBJ1-5,NA,TRBV27,NA,CASSFGGLNQPQHF,TGTGCCAGCAGTTTTGGCGGACTCAATCAGCCCCAGCATTTT
TRBJ2-7,NA,TRBV5-1,TRBD1,CASSGGQGDEQYF,TGCGCCAGCAGCGGGGGACAGGGCGACGAGCAGTACTTC
TRBJ2-4,NA,TRBV6-1,NA,CASSEHHGAKNIQYF,TGTGCCAGCAGTGAGCATCATGGCGCCAAAAACATTCAGTACTTC